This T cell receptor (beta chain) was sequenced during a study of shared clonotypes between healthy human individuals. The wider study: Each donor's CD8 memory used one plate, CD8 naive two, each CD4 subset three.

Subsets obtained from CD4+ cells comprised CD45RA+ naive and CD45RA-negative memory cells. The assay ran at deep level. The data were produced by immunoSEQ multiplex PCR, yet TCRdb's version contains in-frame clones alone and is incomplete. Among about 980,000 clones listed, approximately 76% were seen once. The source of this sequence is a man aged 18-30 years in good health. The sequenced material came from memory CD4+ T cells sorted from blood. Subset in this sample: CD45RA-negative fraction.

Written as DNA, the CDR3 is TGCGCCAGCAGCCAGGGCTCAGGCGGGGGATACTACGAGCAGTACTTC. Translated: CASSQGSGGGYYEQYF. This rearrangement joins TRBV4-1 to TRBJ2-7; 7 nucleotides align to TRBD2. J gave up 3 bases and V 3 bases, and 11 bases lay outside the gene matches. Germline CDR1 MGHRA, CDR2 YSYEKL. CDR3 length equals 16 residues.